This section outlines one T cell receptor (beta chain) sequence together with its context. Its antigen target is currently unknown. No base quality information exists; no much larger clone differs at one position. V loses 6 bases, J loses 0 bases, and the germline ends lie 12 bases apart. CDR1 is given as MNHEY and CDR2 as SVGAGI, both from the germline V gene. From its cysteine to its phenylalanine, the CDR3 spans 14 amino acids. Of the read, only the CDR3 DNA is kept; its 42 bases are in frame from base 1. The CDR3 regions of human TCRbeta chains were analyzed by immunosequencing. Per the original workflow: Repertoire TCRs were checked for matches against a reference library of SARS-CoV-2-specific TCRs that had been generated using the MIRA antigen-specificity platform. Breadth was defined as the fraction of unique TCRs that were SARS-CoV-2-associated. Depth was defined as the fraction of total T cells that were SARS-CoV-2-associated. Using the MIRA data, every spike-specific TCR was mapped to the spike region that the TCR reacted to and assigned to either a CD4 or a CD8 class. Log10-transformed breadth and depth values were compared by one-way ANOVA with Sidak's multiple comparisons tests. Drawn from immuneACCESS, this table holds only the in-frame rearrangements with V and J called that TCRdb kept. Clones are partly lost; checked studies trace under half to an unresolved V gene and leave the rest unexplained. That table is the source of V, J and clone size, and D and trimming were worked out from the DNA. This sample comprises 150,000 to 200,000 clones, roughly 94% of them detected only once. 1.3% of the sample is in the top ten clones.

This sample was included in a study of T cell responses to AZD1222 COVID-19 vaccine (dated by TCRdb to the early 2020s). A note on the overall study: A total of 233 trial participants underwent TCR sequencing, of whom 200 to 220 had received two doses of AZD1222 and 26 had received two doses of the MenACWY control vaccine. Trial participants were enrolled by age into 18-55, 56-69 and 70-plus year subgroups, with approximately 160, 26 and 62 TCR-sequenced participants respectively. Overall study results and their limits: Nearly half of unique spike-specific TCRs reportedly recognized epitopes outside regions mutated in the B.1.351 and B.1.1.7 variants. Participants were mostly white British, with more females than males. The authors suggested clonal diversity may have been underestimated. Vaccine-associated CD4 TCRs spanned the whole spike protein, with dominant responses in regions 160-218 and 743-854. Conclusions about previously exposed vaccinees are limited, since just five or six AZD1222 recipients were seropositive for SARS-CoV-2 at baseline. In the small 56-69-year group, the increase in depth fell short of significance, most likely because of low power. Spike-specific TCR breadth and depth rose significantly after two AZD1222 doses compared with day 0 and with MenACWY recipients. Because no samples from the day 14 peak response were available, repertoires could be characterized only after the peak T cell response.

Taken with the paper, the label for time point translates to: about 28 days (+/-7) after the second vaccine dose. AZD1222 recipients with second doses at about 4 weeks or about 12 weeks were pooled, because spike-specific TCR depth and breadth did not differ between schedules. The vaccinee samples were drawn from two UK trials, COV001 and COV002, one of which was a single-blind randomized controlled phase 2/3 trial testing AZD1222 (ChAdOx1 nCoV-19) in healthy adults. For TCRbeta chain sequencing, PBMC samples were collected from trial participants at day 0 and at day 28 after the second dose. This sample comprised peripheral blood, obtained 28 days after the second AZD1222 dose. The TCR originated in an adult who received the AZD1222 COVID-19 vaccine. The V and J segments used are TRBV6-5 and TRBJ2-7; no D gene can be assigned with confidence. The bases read TGTGCCAGCAGGAGCCGGGCAAGCTCCTACGAGCAGTACTTC. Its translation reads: CASRSRASSYEQYF.